The source of this TCR beta chain is a study of beta chain features in type 1 diabetes (dated by TCRdb to 2016 to 2019). Turning to the overall study: Mean age, gender distribution, total cell number and subset yield were not different between patients and healthy donors. A total of roughly 100 million sorted cells were examined across all samples, and the number of cells per subset was strongly correlated with RNA yield. The study compared TCRB repertoires of sorted circulating CD4+ T cell subsets between recently diagnosed type 1 diabetes patients and matched healthy donors. Whereas all 30 or so donors provided naive and central memory subsets, regulatory and stem cell-like memory subsets were isolated from just 8 patients and about eight healthy donors.

From each donor, a single peripheral blood sample of approximately 0.11 L on average was drawn into heparinised tubes. Naive, central memory, regulatory and stem cell-like memory CD4+ T cells were sorted on a BD FACSAria II using a panel including CD45RO, CCR7, CD25, CD127, CD95 and CD27. Purity was above 98% for every sorted population. Right away, PBMCs were isolated by Lymphoprep density gradient centrifugation and were stained directly, with no culture step. So that batch effects would be minimized, each experiment stained and sorted samples in pairs, pairing one healthy donor with one patient. Study-wide findings and limitations: Naive, central memory and regulatory TCRB repertoires appeared to be more alike among patients than among healthy donors. Because cDNA rather than genomic DNA was sequenced, highly expressing activated cells could have been over-represented, although no difference in activation and CD3 levels was found between groups. Only small numbers of individuals were included in the HLA sub-analyses, which left unresolved whether HLA type had any influence on TCRB rearrangement. Shorter templates might have been favored by PCR, but patient and control samples were amplified and corrected together, so both groups would have been affected equally by any skew. At VDJ recombination sites, type 1 diabetes patients had fewer insertions and more deleted nucleotides, which implies abnormalities in thymic rearrangement. In all four CD4+ subsets, TCRB CDR3 length was moderately but significantly shorter in type 1 diabetes patients.

V has 4 bases trimmed and J has 2 bases trimmed; junction bases matching no gene number 7. The CDR3 goes from the cysteine to the phenylalanine over 15 residues. The entry retains the CDR3 DNA only, 45 bases that are in frame from base 1. Reading the germline V gene gives CDR1 SQVTM and CDR2 ANQGSEA. The table lists this clone with a few counts. The antigen this receptor binds is unknown. Base-call qualities are not available, and no considerably larger clone is one nucleotide away. The entire amount of isolated RNA was reverse transcribed using the High Capacity cDNA Reverse Transcription Kit, so the sequenced TCRB transcripts were expressed ones. Deep immunoSEQ sequencing was performed on naive, central memory and regulatory T cell samples, with an average of roughly 3.5 million total reads per sample. Sorted cells were lysed in RLT buffer and RNA was extracted with DNase-treated RNeasy Micro or Mini kits, depending on cell number. To prevent cross-contamination, every cell subset was processed on its own, while patient and healthy donor samples were processed together. The immunoSEQ multiplex PCR was used to amplify TCRB sequences from cDNA, generating 87-bp fragments that spanned the CDR3 region. Sequencing of the amplicons was done on the Illumina HiSeq platform. As for the authors' bioinformatics: PCR bias was computationally corrected using synthetic template baselines, reads within Hamming distance 2 were collapsed, and singletons that could not be merged were discarded. Reads were aligned to IMGT to assign V, D and J genes, CDR3 length, and insertions or deletions at six rearrangement sites. Within each subset, clonotype counts were normalized to sorted cell number, and only after that were true diversity and Gini coefficients computed with the tcR R package. The overlap coefficient, calculated on TCRB nucleotide sequences, was used to measure repertoire sharing. Out-of-frame TCRB sequences from naive cells were analyzed to stand in for the pre-selection repertoire. The clones in this table, taken by TCRdb from immuneACCESS, are in-frame only. Not every clone is retained; where verified, under half of the shortfall comes from an unresolved V gene, and the cause of the rest is unknown. D and trimming come from the DNA, and the V and J calls and clone size come from that table. The sample has under 500,000 clones on record, approximately 30% of them singletons. The ten largest clones represent 0.06% to 0.07% of the sample.

The chain links TRBV29-1 with TRBJ2-1; 8 nucleotides in the junction match TRBD1. The source material was naive CD4+ T cells from blood. The cell subset or site label, read with the paper, signifies: true naive CD4+ T cells. This TCR was sampled from a man aged 18 to 29 in good health. The CDR3 in this case is CSVVSRDRPYNEQFF. The DNA sequence follows: TGCAGCGTTGTGTCCCGGGACAGGCCCTACAATGAGCAGTTCTTC.